The clone carrying this T cell receptor beta chain has at least ten counts. These data originate in a study of read filtering for tumor transcriptome and immune sequencing. Molecular barcoded adaptors covering alpha/delta and beta/gamma chains were used on roughly 400 ng RNA. TCRdb analysed the reads with MiXCR anew, one entry per CDR3 protein. Of about 57,000 distinct CDR3 sequences detected, roughly 19% appear once; the ten largest clones hold roughly 17%. The sample taken for sequencing was a population of CD138-negative cells sorted from bone marrow. The source is a donor aged 40 or older with multiple myeloma.

As DNA, the CDR3 is TGTGCCAGCAGCCAATCTACTCTGTATGGCTACACCTTC. Encoded protein: CASSQSTLYGYTF. The chain joins TRBV14 to TRBJ1-2; no clear D. The CDR3 has 13 amino acids. Germline CDR1 is SGHDN and CDR2 is FVKESK. V shed 2 bases and J shed 5 bases, with 9 bases lying between them.